Below are 14 T cell receptor beta chains sequenced from a single sample in a study of cytomegalovirus exposure and HLA in healthy donors. Vbeta (60) and Jbeta (13) primers were used in the PCR. Clones were read by immunoSEQ multiplex PCR, and TCRdb kept only the in-frame ones, dropping some. The sample contains roughly 150,000 clones, 80% to 85% of which appear only once. The sample was PBMCs. The receptor source for this set is a girl aged 2 to 10 in good health and CMV-seropositive.

The chain links TRBV4-1 to TRBJ1-5, with TRBD1 matching 7 bases. Germline trimming cut 1 base from V and 9 bases from J; bases unmatched to any gene: 12. Germline-derived CDR1 and CDR2 are MGHRA and YSYEKL. This CDR3 has 16 residues. CDR3 sequence reads: CASSQVGTARIGPQHF. In nucleotides, the CDR3 is TGCGCCAGCAGCCAAGTGGGGACAGCCCGCATAGGGCCCCAGCATTTT.

The V and J genes are TRBV4-1 and TRBJ1-4; weak D call: TRBD1 (6 bases). With 5 bases removed from V and 2 bases from J, the gap between germline ends came to 15 bases. Germline V gene sequence: CDR1 MGHRA, CDR2 YSYEKL. There are 16 residues in the CDR3. This chain's CDR3 is CASSTLRGRTNEKLFF. The CDR3 region has the DNA TGCGCCAGCAGCACCTTGCGGGGGCGGACTAATGAAAAACTGTTTTTT.

This chain links TRBV5-1 with TRBJ2-5; TRBD2 matches at 9 bases. This CDR3 is 15 amino acids long. V shed 2 bases, J shed 2 bases, and the junction held 4 bases outside the gene matches. Germline V gene sequence: CDR1 SGHRS, CDR2 YFSETQ. The CDR3 DNA is TGCGCCAGCAGCTTCTTTAGCGGGAGTCAAGAGACCCAGTACTTC. It codes for CASSFFSGSQETQYF.

This chain connects TRBV7-6 to TRBJ2-1, with D possibly being TRBD2 (5 bases). V was shortened by 5 bases and J by 7 bases, with 15 bases between the two germline ends. The germline V gene has CDR1 SGHVS and CDR2 FNYEAQ. This CDR3 region has 14 residues. The CDR3: CASSDGLEPNEQFF. The CDR3 nucleotides read TGTGCCAGCAGCGACGGACTGGAACCGAATGAGCAGTTCTTC.

The chain recombines TRBV27 with TRBJ2-5; 9 nucleotides line up with TRBD1. This CDR3 is 13 amino acids long. V gave up 4 bases and J gave up 3 bases; unmatched junction bases: 0. Germline V CDR1 and CDR2: MNHEY, SMNVEV (reference sequence). This chain's CDR3 is CASSWTGEETQYF. CDR3 DNA: TGTGCCAGCAGTTGGACAGGGGAAGAGACCCAGTACTTC.

The chain couples TRBV14 to TRBJ1-5; D is possibly TRBD1 (6 bases). Germline CDR1 reads SGHDN; CDR2 reads FVKESK. V lost 1 base and J 2 bases, leaving 12 bases between the germline ends. The CDR3 has 16 amino acids. In DNA form, the CDR3 reads TGTGCCAGCAGCCAAGGTTCGGGACACGGCAATCAGCCCCAGCATTTT. It is translated as CASSQGSGHGNQPQHF. Full variable domain (missing parts from reference TRBV14 and TRBJ1-5): EAGVTQFPSHSVIEKGQTVTLRCDPISGHDNLYWYRRVMGKEIKFLLHFVKESKQDESGMPNNRFLAERTGGTYSTLKVQPAELEDSGVYFCASSQGSGHGNQPQHFGDGTRLSIL.

The CDR3 protein is CASSAGGNSPLHF. The DNA for the CDR3 is TGTGCCAGCAGCGCGGGGGGGAATTCACCCCTCCACTTT. The chain employs TRBV9 and TRBJ1-6; tentatively, D is TRBD1 (5 bases). The V end was cut by 3 bases, the J end by 7 bases, with 8 bases between. Germline V gives CDR1 SGDLS, CDR2 YYNGEE. The CDR3 length is 13 residues.

This clone is a singleton in its sample. The chain couples TRBV21-1 to TRBJ2-1; whether TRBD1, the table's D call, matches the DNA was not checked. TRBV21-1 is a listed pseudogene. The CDR3 has 14 amino acids. CDR3 residues: CASSKATAYNEQFF. The CDR3 coding sequence is TGTGCCAGCAGCAAAGCTACAGCCTACAATGAGCAGTTCTTC.

The rearrangement links TRBV27 to TRBJ2-7, with TRBD1 identical over 9 bases. Per germline, CDR1 MNHEY and CDR2 SMNVEV (reference sequence). Losses at the gene ends were 4 bases for V and 6 bases for J; bases not matched to a gene: 16. The CDR3 extends over 17 amino acids. CDR3 coding DNA: TGTGCCAGCAGTTCCCCTTCCCGGGACAGGGTTACGGGCGAGCAGTACTTC. Protein: CASSSPSRDRVTGEQYF.

This clone was counted a single time. The CDR3 reads CASDSRYEQYF. The CDR3 DNA reads as TGTGCCAGCGACAGTCGCTACGAGCAGTACTTC. This chain uses TRBV6-1 with TRBJ2-7; D perhaps matches TRBD1 (5 bases). CDR3 length: 11 residues. V gave up 8 bases and J gave up 3 bases, with 8 bases separating them. Germline assignment: CDR1 MNHNS and CDR2 SASEGT.

The chain uses TRBV5-8 and TRBJ2-3, with D possibly TRBD2 on 6 matching bases. Trimming took 3 bases from V and 1 from J, leaving 15 bases between them. This CDR3 has 16 amino acids. Germline V lookup: CDR1 SGHTS, CDR2 YDEGEE. The CDR3 loop reads CASSSSRGYGTDTQYF. The CDR3 DNA follows: TGTGCCAGCAGCTCCTCGCGGGGCTACGGCACAGATACGCAGTATTTT.

The chain links TRBV7-8 to TRBJ2-1, with D possibly TRBD2 on 5 matching bases. The V end lost 2 bases, the J end lost 0 bases, and 17 bases lay between the germline ends. CDR1 is SGHVS, CDR2 FQNEAQ, per germline. The CDR3 consists of 18 residues. Written as DNA, the CDR3 is TGTGCCAGCAGCTTACGTCGGGTAGGTGGGAGCTCCTACAATGAGCAGTTCTTC. It yields the protein CASSLRRVGGSSYNEQFF.

The chain joins TRBV5-5 to TRBJ2-1, with D unclear. The CDR3 covers 16 residues. V shed 4 bases and J shed 0 bases, with 14 bases lying between them. From germline, CDR1 is SGHKS and CDR2 YYEKEE (reference sequence). CDR3 nucleotide sequence: TGTGCCAGCAGCGCGAAGCGAGCGAGCTCCTACAATGAGCAGTTCTTC. Protein: CASSAKRASSYNEQFF.

The chain joins TRBV25-1 to TRBJ1-4; no clear D. Trimming cost V 5 bases and J 3 bases, with 7 bases left between them. This CDR3 is 13 amino acids long. Germline loops: CDR1 MGHDK, CDR2 SYGVNS. CDR3 loop: CASSSIPNEKLFF. CDR3 bases: TGTGCCAGCAGTTCTATCCCTAATGAAAAACTGTTTTTT.